Listed below are T cell receptor beta chains from one sample, sequenced in a study of blood T cell repertoires in COVID-19. The assay was immunoSEQ multiplex PCR, and TCRdb's table has in-frame clones only and misses some. The sample lists about 180,000 clones; roughly four fifths were seen once. The sequenced sample was peripheral blood. The receptors shown here come from a woman between 70 and 85 years old with COVID-19, enrolled during active disease. The CDR3 runs from the conserved cysteine through the conserved F or W.

CASSEQGYYGYTF,TRBV7-9,TRBJ1-2
CASSLAVRGVGLEAFF,TRBV5-5,TRBJ1-1
CASSEGLTTFEQYF,TRBV9,TRBJ2-7
CATSVSGNWPQHF,TRBV24-1,TRBJ1-5
CASSLQSSYNEQFF,TRBV5-1,TRBJ2-1
CASSRTSGSYEQYF,TRBV13,TRBJ2-7
CASSAGQKNRKQFF,TRBV19,TRBJ2-1
CASRAWGVTGGYTF,TRBV5-5,TRBJ1-2
CASSLHGPSGSIEQYF,TRBV7-2,TRBJ2-7
CASSKRTSRIGYYEQFF,TRBV2,TRBJ2-1
CASSHRGSYYEQYF,TRBV28,TRBJ2-7
CASSHNFWDRGRPGELFF,TRBV3-1/TRBV3-2,TRBJ2-2
CASSSNSRDRGGGEKLFF,TRBV28,TRBJ1-4
CASSWSYIQYF,TRBV12-3/TRBV12-4,TRBJ2-4
CASSIRGTTNEKLFF,TRBV2,TRBJ1-4
CASSFPDNSNQPQHF,TRBV28,TRBJ1-5
CACNPWGGRNYGYTF,TRBV30,TRBJ1-2
CASNPPGLAGVGETQYF,TRBV28,TRBJ2-5
CASSLVRANTGELFF,TRBV5-6,TRBJ2-2
CASSQVTGGLAGELFF,TRBV5-6,TRBJ2-2
CASGTGTGGETQYF,TRBV11-2,TRBJ2-5
CASSQVTSGTDTQYF,TRBV4-2,TRBJ2-3
CASSYRDRQETQYF,TRBV18,TRBJ2-5
CTSSEGTSGARRLAKNIQYF,TRBV2,TRBJ2-4
CASSRRQESTDTQYF,TRBV19,TRBJ2-3
CASTLRGLTYEQYF,TRBV28,TRBJ2-7
CASSLDKSAAKETQYF,TRBV7-2,TRBJ2-5
CASKLGGQGGDEQYF,TRBV28,TRBJ2-7
CASSRDPKSRDIQYF,TRBV3-1/TRBV3-2,TRBJ2-4
CAWSPSYEQYF,TRBV30,TRBJ2-7
CASSMAGNQPQHF,TRBV19,TRBJ1-5
CASSQDRGLRLGELFF,TRBV4-3,TRBJ2-2
CASSLRAGGRGGQETQYF,TRBV7-3,TRBJ2-5
CASSQARTSGRRTDTQYF,TRBV4-2,TRBJ2-3
CASSLAGQGGDGYTF,TRBV7-6,TRBJ1-2
CASSFTLAGGLFF,TRBV6-5,TRBJ2-1
CASSLGQQETQYF,TRBV7-3,TRBJ2-5
CASSAGQGANEQFF,TRBV5-6,TRBJ2-1
CSVGEEGYGYTF,TRBV29-1,TRBJ1-2
CASKNGGTGVNTEAFF,TRBV19,TRBJ1-1
CAISDPGQGNYGYTF,TRBV10-3,TRBJ1-2
CASDRARQETQYF,TRBV7-9,TRBJ2-5
CASSQQGQQKYF,TRBV3-1/TRBV3-2,TRBJ2-7
CASSPNLLAGAQETQYF,TRBV18,TRBJ2-5
CASSVALAGGEQYF,TRBV9,TRBJ2-7
CASSLGRGNTGELFF,TRBV7-2,TRBJ2-2
CASSLFGTSYEQYF,TRBV27,TRBJ2-7